This T cell receptor (beta chain) was retrieved from a study of cytomegalovirus exposure and HLA in healthy donors. The PCR was carried out with 60 Vbeta primers and 13 Jbeta primers. Clones were sequenced by immunoSEQ multiplex PCR, and TCRdb holds only the in-frame ones, with some missing. The sample holds under 80,000 clones, roughly 65% seen once. CDR1 is MNHEY and CDR2 is SVGAGI in the germline V gene. This CDR3 contains 13 residues. Trimming took 6 bases from V and 0 from J, leaving 7 bases between them. The sequence was collected from a woman aged 25 to 39 in good health and CMV-seronegative. Sequencing input: PBMCs. This chain links TRBV6-5 with TRBJ2-3, with a possible D match to TRBD1 (5 bases). The CDR3 reads CASRQVSTDTQYF. The CDR3, as DNA: TGTGCCAGCAGACAGGTTAGCACAGATACGCAGTATTTT.